The rows below give T cell receptor beta chains drawn from one sample of a study of blood T cell repertoires in COVID-19. The method was immunoSEQ multiplex PCR; TCRdb's version includes in-frame clones alone and lacks a portion of them. Among around 370,000 clones listed, more than 75% were seen once. The sample was PBMCs or T cells enriched from blood (not recorded which). The receptors come from a woman under 30 who had recovered from COVID-19. Each CDR3 is given with its conserved first and last residue. Fields, in order: V gene, J gene, clone size, D gene, CDR3 DNA, CDR3 protein. The D gene is left open where the match is weak. Size is omitted from some rows. Given values are once, few, many or a class for expanded clones.

v_gene: TRBV2
j_gene: TRBJ2-3
abundance: -
d_gene: -
CDR3nt: TGTGCCAGCAGTGTGTTCGGAGATACGCAGTATTTT
CDR3aa: CASSVFGDTQYF

v_gene: TRBV7-8
j_gene: TRBJ1-1
abundance: -
d_gene: -
CDR3nt: TGTGCCAGCAGCGGATATCAAGCGGGGAACACTGAAGCTTTCTTT
CDR3aa: CASSGYQAGNTEAFF

v_gene: TRBV5-4
j_gene: TRBJ2-7
abundance: -
d_gene: TRBD2
CDR3nt: TGTGCCAGCAGCCCGGGCGGGACTAGCGGGCCGTACGAGCAGTACTTC
CDR3aa: CASSPGGTSGPYEQYF

v_gene: TRBV13
j_gene: TRBJ1-2
abundance: -
d_gene: TRBD1
CDR3nt: TGTGCCAGCAGCACTCGACAGGGGGGCTATGGCTACACCTTC
CDR3aa: CASSTRQGGYGYTF

v_gene: TRBV7-9
j_gene: TRBJ1-2
abundance: -
d_gene: -
CDR3nt: TGTGCCAGCAGCTTATGGGGCATTGAGGCGGATGTCTTC
CDR3aa: CASSLWGIEADVF

v_gene: TRBV6-5
j_gene: TRBJ1-2
abundance: -
d_gene: TRBD1
CDR3nt: TGTGCCAGCAGCCGACGACAGGGGGCGCCGGGCTACACCTTC
CDR3aa: CASSRRQGAPGYTF

v_gene: TRBV27
j_gene: TRBJ1-1
abundance: -
d_gene: TRBD1
CDR3nt: TGTGCCAGCAGTTTAGCGACAGGGCTCATGAACACTGAAGCTTTCTTT
CDR3aa: CASSLATGLMNTEAFF

v_gene: TRBV11-3
j_gene: TRBJ2-5
abundance: -
d_gene: TRBD1
CDR3nt: TGTGCCAGCAGCTTTTCAGGGGGCAACCAAGAGACCCAGTACTTC
CDR3aa: CASSFSGGNQETQYF

v_gene: TRBV28
j_gene: TRBJ1-2
abundance: -
d_gene: TRBD1
CDR3nt: TGTGCCAGCAGTTTTCCCGGGACAGGGTATCTTAGCTACACCTTC
CDR3aa: CASSFPGTGYLSYTF

v_gene: TRBV5-1
j_gene: TRBJ1-1
abundance: -
d_gene: -
CDR3nt: TGCGCCAGCAGCTTGGATCCTAACACTGAAGCTTTCTTT
CDR3aa: CASSLDPNTEAFF

v_gene: TRBV19
j_gene: TRBJ2-7
abundance: -
d_gene: -
CDR3nt: TGTGCCAGTAGTGCAGGAAGACAGGTCCCCCTCTACGAGCAGTACTTC
CDR3aa: CASSAGRQVPLYEQYF

v_gene: TRBV3-1/TRBV3-2
j_gene: TRBJ2-4
abundance: -
d_gene: TRBD2
CDR3nt: TGTGCCAGCAGCCAAGAGGGACTAGCGGGGGGGCCTAAAAACATTCAGTACTTC
CDR3aa: CASSQEGLAGGPKNIQYF

v_gene: TRBV27
j_gene: TRBJ1-5
abundance: -
d_gene: TRBD1
CDR3nt: TGTGCCAGCAGTCGAGGGGGCATCAGCAATCAGCCCCAGCATTTT
CDR3aa: CASSRGGISNQPQHF

v_gene: TRBV5-8
j_gene: TRBJ1-2
abundance: -
d_gene: -
CDR3nt: TGTGCCAGCAGCAGTACCCCGGGACTGAACTATGGCTACACCTTC
CDR3aa: CASSSTPGLNYGYTF

v_gene: TRBV18
j_gene: TRBJ2-7
abundance: once
d_gene: TRBD2
CDR3nt: TGTGCCAGCTCACCACGCCTAGCGGGGTACGAGCAGTACTTC
CDR3aa: CASSPRLAGYEQYF

v_gene: TRBV7-8
j_gene: TRBJ1-5
abundance: -
d_gene: -
CDR3nt: TGTGCCAGCAGCTCCCGGGGGGAATTGAGTCAGCCCCAGCATTTT
CDR3aa: CASSSRGELSQPQHF

v_gene: TRBV7-3
j_gene: TRBJ2-6
abundance: -
d_gene: -
CDR3nt: TGTGCCAGCAGCCGACAGAGCTCTGGGGCCAACGTCCTGACTTTC
CDR3aa: CASSRQSSGANVLTF

v_gene: TRBV7-8
j_gene: TRBJ2-1
abundance: -
d_gene: TRBD2
CDR3nt: TGTGCCAGCAGCTTAGGACTAGCGGGGAGTGAGGAGCAGTTCTTC
CDR3aa: CASSLGLAGSEEQFF

v_gene: TRBV9
j_gene: TRBJ2-7
abundance: -
d_gene: TRBD1
CDR3nt: TGTGCCAGCAGCCCCCGACAGGGTTTCGAGCAGTACTTC
CDR3aa: CASSPRQGFEQYF

v_gene: TRBV5-1
j_gene: TRBJ1-1
abundance: -
d_gene: -
CDR3nt: TGCGCCAGCAGCCCCGGACACCTTCGGGTCCTGAACACTGAAGCTTTCTTT
CDR3aa: CASSPGHLRVLNTEAFF

v_gene: TRBV11-3
j_gene: TRBJ2-7
abundance: -
d_gene: TRBD2
CDR3nt: TGTGCCAGCAGCCAAGGGGTGACTAGCAACGACGAGCAGTACTTC
CDR3aa: CASSQGVTSNDEQYF

v_gene: TRBV5-4
j_gene: TRBJ1-2
abundance: once
d_gene: -
CDR3nt: TGTGCCAGCAGCTTGGCCGGGGGGGGGCCAGGAGACTATGGCTACACCTTC
CDR3aa: CASSLAGGGPGDYGYTF

v_gene: TRBV6-2/TRBV6-3
j_gene: TRBJ2-1
abundance: -
d_gene: TRBD2
CDR3nt: TGTGCCAGCAGTTACCCTAGCGGGGGGGCGGGTTACGAGCAGTTCTTC
CDR3aa: CASSYPSGGAGYEQFF

v_gene: TRBV6-5
j_gene: TRBJ1-1
abundance: few
d_gene: TRBD1
CDR3nt: TGTGCCAGCAGGACGGACAGGGTAGAGAGCACTGAAGCTTTCTTT
CDR3aa: CASRTDRVESTEAFF

v_gene: TRBV4-1
j_gene: TRBJ1-2
abundance: -
d_gene: -
CDR3nt: TGCGCCAGCCAGCCCCTCTCAACCGGAGGATATGGCTACACCTTC
CDR3aa: CASQPLSTGGYGYTF

v_gene: TRBV5-1
j_gene: TRBJ2-2
abundance: -
d_gene: -
CDR3nt: TGCGCCAGCAGCTCGCCGGGACTTCTGAACACCGGGGAGCTGTTTTTT
CDR3aa: CASSSPGLLNTGELFF

v_gene: TRBV29-1
j_gene: TRBJ1-4
abundance: once
d_gene: TRBD1
CDR3nt: TGCAGCGTAGAACTGGGACAGGGGCGTGAAAAACTGTTTTTT
CDR3aa: CSVELGQGREKLFF

v_gene: TRBV30
j_gene: TRBJ1-5
abundance: -
d_gene: -
CDR3nt: TGTGCCTGGAGTCTGCAGGGGCTGGGTGTGACCCAGCATTTT
CDR3aa: CAWSLQGLGVTQHF

v_gene: TRBV6-5
j_gene: TRBJ2-1
abundance: -
d_gene: -
CDR3nt: TGTGCCAGCAGTACTACCCTTGGGGCGGAGCAGTTCTTC
CDR3aa: CASSTTLGAEQFF

v_gene: TRBV27
j_gene: TRBJ1-6
abundance: -
d_gene: -
CDR3nt: TGTGCCAGCAGTTCAACCTACAGGGTTCGATCACCCCTCCACTTT
CDR3aa: CASSSTYRVRSPLHF

v_gene: TRBV19
j_gene: TRBJ1-5
abundance: once
d_gene: -
CDR3nt: TGTGCCAGTAGTATCATGTCAGATAGCAATCAGCCCCAGCATTTT
CDR3aa: CASSIMSDSNQPQHF

v_gene: TRBV7-2
j_gene: TRBJ1-3
abundance: -
d_gene: -
CDR3nt: TGTGCCAGCAGCTTAGTATACAGACTACCCTCTGGAAACACCATATATTTT
CDR3aa: CASSLVYRLPSGNTIYF

v_gene: TRBV7-2
j_gene: TRBJ2-1
abundance: -
d_gene: -
CDR3nt: TGTGCCAGCAGCTTAGGAGGTGGGGGGTCCTCCTACAATGAGCAGTTCTTC
CDR3aa: CASSLGGGGSSYNEQFF

v_gene: TRBV7-6
j_gene: TRBJ1-1
abundance: -
d_gene: -
CDR3nt: TGTGCCAGCAGCGAAGGACAGAGCAACACTGAAGCTTTCTTT
CDR3aa: CASSEGQSNTEAFF

v_gene: TRBV5-4
j_gene: TRBJ1-1
abundance: -
d_gene: TRBD1
CDR3nt: TGTGCCAGCAGCCCGGACAGGGGTGCTGAAGCTTTCTTT
CDR3aa: CASSPDRGAEAFF

v_gene: TRBV19
j_gene: TRBJ2-7
abundance: once
d_gene: TRBD1
CDR3nt: TGTGCCAGTAGTTCGACAGGGGTCTACGAGCAGTACTTC
CDR3aa: CASSSTGVYEQYF

v_gene: TRBV9
j_gene: TRBJ2-2
abundance: -
d_gene: -
CDR3nt: TGTGCCAGCAGCGTAAGGCAGGTTAACACCGGGGAGCTGTTTTTT
CDR3aa: CASSVRQVNTGELFF

v_gene: TRBV2
j_gene: TRBJ2-2
abundance: -
d_gene: TRBD2
CDR3nt: TGTGCCAGCAGTCCGGCGACTAGCGGGATCTCTGGGGAGCTGTTTTTT
CDR3aa: CASSPATSGISGELFF

v_gene: TRBV10-3
j_gene: TRBJ1-5
abundance: -
d_gene: -
CDR3nt: TGTGCCATCAGTGAGTCGGGAGAATATAGCAATCAGCCCCAGCATTTT
CDR3aa: CAISESGEYSNQPQHF

v_gene: TRBV5-1
j_gene: TRBJ2-2
abundance: -
d_gene: TRBD2
CDR3nt: TGCGCCAGCAGCTTGCGGGGAGGGGAGGTCACCGGGGAGCTGTTTTTT
CDR3aa: CASSLRGGEVTGELFF

v_gene: TRBV24-1
j_gene: TRBJ1-2
abundance: -
d_gene: -
CDR3nt: TGTGCCACCAGTGATTCAGGGCAGGGAGGATCCGGCTACACCTTC
CDR3aa: CATSDSGQGGSGYTF

v_gene: TRBV2
j_gene: TRBJ1-4
abundance: -
d_gene: -
CDR3nt: TGTGCCAGCAGTACCAGGACAGACTCACCACCCACTAATGAAAAACTGTTTTTT
CDR3aa: CASSTRTDSPPTNEKLFF

v_gene: TRBV30
j_gene: TRBJ1-4
abundance: -
d_gene: TRBD1
CDR3nt: TGTGCCTGGAGTCCTCCCCCGTTGACAGGGGGTGAAAAACTGTTTTTT
CDR3aa: CAWSPPPLTGGEKLFF